This entry describes one T cell receptor (beta chain). Its specificity is not known. TCRdb processed the 5' RACE reads again and assigns one entry to each CDR3 protein, with no DNA. This sample's clone table lists roughly 180,000 distinct CDR3 sequences. These data come from a study of T cells expressing NK-cell markers. Overall study findings and caveats: Where several donors were concerned, these clonotypes also led the CD3+CD56-NKG2C+ fraction.

This CDR3 is built from 15 residues. What was sequenced was blood T cells: a sorted CD56 or NKG2C T cell subset, CD4+ or CD8+ T cells, or bulk PBMC T cells (not recorded which). This receptor was taken from a man aged 18-70 years in good health. The chain carries TRBV12-3 or TRBV12-4 and TRBJ2-4. CDR3 sequence: CASSGHAEAKNIQYF.